The rows below give T cell receptor beta chains drawn from one sample of a study of shared clonotypes between healthy human individuals. Assay: immunoSEQ multiplex PCR; the TCRdb copy retains only in-frame clones and omits some. The repertoire holds over a million clones, around 78% seen once, with around 0.47% in the top ten. The specimen was memory CD4+ T cells from PBMCs. Source of these receptors: a man between 18 and 35 years old in good health. Some clones in this sample may be carry-over from other donors' samples. Both conserved end residues are part of each CDR3.

>TRBJ2-2|TRBV5-4
CASSLDGSRTGELFF
>TRBJ2-2|TRBV4-2
CASSQDVGPKNMDTGELFF
>TRBJ2-5|TRBV5-1
CASSLDSPLYF
>TRBJ2-3|TRBV6-4
CASSDRGRQTDTQYF
>TRBJ2-1|TRBV19
CASSGLTSGRPRAANNEQFF
>TRBJ2-5|TRBV10-3
CAISRQGGETQYF
>TRBJ2-5|TRBV7-9
CASSFRTSVLQETQYF
>TRBJ2-7|TRBV9
CASSAGTSGLYEQYF
>TRBJ1-4|TRBV5-1
CASSLVGEKLFF
>TRBJ2-3|TRBV6-5
CASSYTYQLDTQYF
>TRBJ2-2|TRBV18
CASSPQGTASNTGELFF
>TRBJ1-1|TRBV16
CASSQSGQKNTEAFF
>TRBJ1-5|TRBV4-1
CASSQARGNSNQPQHF
>TRBJ1-3|TRBV28
CASTPTGFSGNTIYF
>TRBJ2-5|TRBV4-2
CASSQVGQGAGETQYF
>TRBJ2-1|TRBV4-1
CASSQDRSPGEQFF
>TRBJ2-3|TRBV28
CASTSLAGARGDTQYF
>TRBJ2-1|TRBV11-2
CASSLDRYNEQFF
>TRBJ2-7|TRBV7-9
CASSHRGGAPGEQYF
>TRBJ1-1|TRBV5-1
CASSWGLGTEAFF
>TRBJ1-1|TRBV30
CAWTSQNTEAFF
>TRBJ1-1|TRBV7-6
CASSPPGLNTEAFF
>TRBJ1-1|TRBV5-1
CASSLGLNTEAFF
>TRBJ2-5|TRBV7-9
CASSLATGLAIAETQYF
>TRBJ2-3|TRBV18
CASSPISSGDTQYF
>TRBJ1-5|TRBV5-1
CASSPWTGGNQPQHF
>TRBJ1-5|TRBV12-2
CASRFPGQVLSQHF
>TRBJ1-3|TRBV7-9
CASSAQGANTIYF
>TRBJ1-1|TRBV5-1
CASSLSPRANTEAFF
>TRBJ1-6|TRBV30
CAWSKRQYNSPLHF
>TRBJ2-3|TRBV4-1
CASSPGVGRGKNTDTQYF
>TRBJ1-4|TRBV2
CASSRDRFNEKLFF
>TRBJ1-1|TRBV11-1
CASSFDPQNTEAFF
>TRBJ2-1|TRBV30
CAWMRGTDYNEQFF
>TRBJ2-2|TRBV19
CASMKAGLNTGELFF
>TRBJ2-3|TRBV5-1
CASRFTRTLDTQYF
>TRBJ2-3|TRBV15
CATSRGGIAGGIDTQYF
>TRBJ1-5|TRBV11-2
CASSWTGGQPQHF
>TRBJ2-3|TRBV27
CASSLSPRRAAGDTQYF
>TRBJ2-7|TRBV7-2
CASSLPGLAGAPYF
>TRBJ2-5|TRBV11-2
CASSSLGSGRETQYF